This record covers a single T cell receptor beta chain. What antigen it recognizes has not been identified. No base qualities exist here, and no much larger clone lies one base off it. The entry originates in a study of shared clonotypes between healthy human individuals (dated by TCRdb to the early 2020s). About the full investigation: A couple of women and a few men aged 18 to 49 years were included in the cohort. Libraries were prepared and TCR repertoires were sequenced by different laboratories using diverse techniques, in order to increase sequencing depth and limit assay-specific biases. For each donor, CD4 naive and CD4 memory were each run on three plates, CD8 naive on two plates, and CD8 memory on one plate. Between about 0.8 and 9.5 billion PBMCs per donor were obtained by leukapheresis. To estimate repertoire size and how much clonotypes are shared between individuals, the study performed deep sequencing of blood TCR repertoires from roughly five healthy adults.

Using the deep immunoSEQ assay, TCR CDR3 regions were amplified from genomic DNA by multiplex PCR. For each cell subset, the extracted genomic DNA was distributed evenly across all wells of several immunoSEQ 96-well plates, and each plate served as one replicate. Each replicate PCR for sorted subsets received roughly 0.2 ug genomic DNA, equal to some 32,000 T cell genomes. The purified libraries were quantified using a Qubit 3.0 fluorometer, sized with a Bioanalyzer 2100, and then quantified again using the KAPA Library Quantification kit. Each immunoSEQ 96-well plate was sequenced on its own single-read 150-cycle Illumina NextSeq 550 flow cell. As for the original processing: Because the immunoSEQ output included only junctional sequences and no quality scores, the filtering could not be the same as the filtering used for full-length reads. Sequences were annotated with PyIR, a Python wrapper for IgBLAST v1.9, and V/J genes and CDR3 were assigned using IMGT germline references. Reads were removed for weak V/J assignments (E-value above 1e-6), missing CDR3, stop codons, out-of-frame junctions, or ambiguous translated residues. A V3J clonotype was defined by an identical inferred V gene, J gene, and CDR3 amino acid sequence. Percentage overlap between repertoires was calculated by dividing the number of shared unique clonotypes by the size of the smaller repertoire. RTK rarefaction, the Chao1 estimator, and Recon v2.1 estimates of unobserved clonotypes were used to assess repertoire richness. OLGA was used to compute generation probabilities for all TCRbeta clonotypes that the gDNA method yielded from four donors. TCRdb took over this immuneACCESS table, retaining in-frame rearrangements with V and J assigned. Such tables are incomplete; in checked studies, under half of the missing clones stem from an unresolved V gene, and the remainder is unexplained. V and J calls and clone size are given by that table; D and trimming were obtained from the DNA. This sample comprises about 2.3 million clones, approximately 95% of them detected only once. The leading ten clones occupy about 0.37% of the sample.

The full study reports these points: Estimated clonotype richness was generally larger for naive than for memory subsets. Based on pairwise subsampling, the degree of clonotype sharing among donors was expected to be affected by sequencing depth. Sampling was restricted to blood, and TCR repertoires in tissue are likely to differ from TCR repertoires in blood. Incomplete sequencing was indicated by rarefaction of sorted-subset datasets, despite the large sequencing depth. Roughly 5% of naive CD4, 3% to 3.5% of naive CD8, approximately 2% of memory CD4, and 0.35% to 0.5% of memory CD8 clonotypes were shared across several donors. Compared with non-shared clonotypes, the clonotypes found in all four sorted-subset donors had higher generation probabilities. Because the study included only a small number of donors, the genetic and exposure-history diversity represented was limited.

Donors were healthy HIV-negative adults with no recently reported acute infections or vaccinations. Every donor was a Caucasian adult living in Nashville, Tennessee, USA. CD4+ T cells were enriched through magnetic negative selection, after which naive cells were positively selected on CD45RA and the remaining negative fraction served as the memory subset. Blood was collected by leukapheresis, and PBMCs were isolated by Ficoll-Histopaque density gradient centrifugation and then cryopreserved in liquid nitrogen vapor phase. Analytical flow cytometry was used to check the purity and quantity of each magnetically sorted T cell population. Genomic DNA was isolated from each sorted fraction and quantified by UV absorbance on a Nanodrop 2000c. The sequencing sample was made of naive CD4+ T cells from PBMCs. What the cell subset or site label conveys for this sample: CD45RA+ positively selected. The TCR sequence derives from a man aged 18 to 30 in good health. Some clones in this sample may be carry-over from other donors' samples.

The CDR3: CASSTDVAGGREQYF. The sequence in DNA is TGTGCCAGCAGCACGGACGTAGCGGGAGGGCGGGAGCAGTACTTC. In this chain, TRBV7-2 is recombined with TRBJ2-7, with 11 bases in between that match TRBD2. Looking up the germline V gene yields CDR1 SGHTA and CDR2 FQGNSA. Compared with germline, V lacks 5 bases and J lacks 7 bases; bases without a gene match: 10. The CDR3 numbers 15 residues from cysteine through phenylalanine. Only CDR3 DNA is held: 45 bases, read in frame from base 1.